Each of the 5 T cell receptor beta chains below was sequenced from the same sample in a study of blood T cell repertoires in COVID-19. Profiling relied on immunoSEQ multiplex PCR, and the TCRdb table lists in-frame clones only, not all of them. The top ten clones hold roughly 2% of a sample with some 300,000 clones, more than 75% of them seen once. What was sequenced was PBMCs or T cells enriched from blood (not recorded which). The receptors derive from a woman aged 55-69 years in a cohort exposed to, infected with or recovered from COVID-19 (not recorded which).

The chain has TRBV6-4 and TRBJ2-2; tentative D call: TRBD1 (6 bases). The CDR3 is 13 residues long. Trimming took off 6 bases at V and 6 bases at J, with 11 bases between the two ends. CDR1 is MRHNA, CDR2 SNTAGT, per germline. The CDR3 DNA sequence: TGTGCCAGCAGCGAGGGGGTCGCCGGGGAGCTGTTTTTT. Encoded protein: CASSEGVAGELFF.

This clone was recorded a few times. This chain joins TRBV6-5 and TRBJ2-7; 8 nucleotides agree with TRBD1. The CDR3 length is 13 residues. Germline V lookup: CDR1 MNHEY, CDR2 SVGAGI. Trimming took 11 bases from V and 6 from J; bases not matched to a gene: 12. Here the CDR3 reads CAGSDRVPLEQYF. Here the CDR3 DNA reads TGTGCCGGATCGGACAGGGTCCCTCTCGAGCAGTACTTC.

The rearrangement links TRBV25-1 to TRBJ2-2; 11 nucleotides align to TRBD2. This CDR3 is built from 17 residues. Trimming at V came to 1 base and at J to 7 bases, leaving 8 bases not matched to a gene. Germline V lookup: CDR1 MGHDK, CDR2 SYGVNS. CDR3 loop: CASSEFGIAGGSGELFF. DNA of the CDR3: TGTGCCAGCAGTGAATTCGGGATAGCGGGAGGGAGCGGGGAGCTGTTTTTT.

This chain links TRBV7-8 with TRBJ2-7, with TRBD1 identical over 9 bases. This CDR3 has 15 amino acids. Trimming took 4 bases from V and 2 from J; bases not matched to a gene: 6. CDR1 is SGHVS, CDR2 FQNEAQ, per germline. Written as DNA, the CDR3 is TGTGCCAGCAGCTCCGGGACAGGGTCGCCCTACGAGCAGTACTTC. This gives the protein CASSSGTGSPYEQYF.

The chain links TRBV29-1 to TRBJ2-1; D not certain. V dropped 5 bases and J dropped 0 bases, with 11 bases sitting between them. The CDR3 is 14 amino acids. The germline gives CDR1 SQVTM, CDR2 ANQGSEA. CDR3 nucleotide sequence: TGCAGCGTTATTCCAGTCGTCTCCTACAATGAGCAGTTCTTC. It specifies CSVIPVVSYNEQFF.